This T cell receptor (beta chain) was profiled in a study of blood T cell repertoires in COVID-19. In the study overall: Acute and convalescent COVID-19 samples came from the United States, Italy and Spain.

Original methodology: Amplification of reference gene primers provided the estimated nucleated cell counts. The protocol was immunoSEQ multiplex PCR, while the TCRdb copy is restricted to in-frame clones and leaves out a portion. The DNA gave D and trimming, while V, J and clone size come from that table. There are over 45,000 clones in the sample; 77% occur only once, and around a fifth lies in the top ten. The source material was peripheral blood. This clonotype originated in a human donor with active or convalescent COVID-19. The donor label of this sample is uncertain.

In DNA form, the CDR3 reads TGCGCCAGCCAGCCACTCCGTAGCGGACCTAACAATGAGCAGTTCTTC. Translating gives CASQPLRSGPNNEQFF. The rearrangement joins TRBV4-1 to TRBJ2-1, with a tentative D call TRBD2 (6 bases). The V gene's germline CDR1 is MGHRA and CDR2 YSYEKL. V was shortened by 8 bases and J by 5 bases, with 22 bases between the two germline ends. CDR3 length: 16 amino acids.